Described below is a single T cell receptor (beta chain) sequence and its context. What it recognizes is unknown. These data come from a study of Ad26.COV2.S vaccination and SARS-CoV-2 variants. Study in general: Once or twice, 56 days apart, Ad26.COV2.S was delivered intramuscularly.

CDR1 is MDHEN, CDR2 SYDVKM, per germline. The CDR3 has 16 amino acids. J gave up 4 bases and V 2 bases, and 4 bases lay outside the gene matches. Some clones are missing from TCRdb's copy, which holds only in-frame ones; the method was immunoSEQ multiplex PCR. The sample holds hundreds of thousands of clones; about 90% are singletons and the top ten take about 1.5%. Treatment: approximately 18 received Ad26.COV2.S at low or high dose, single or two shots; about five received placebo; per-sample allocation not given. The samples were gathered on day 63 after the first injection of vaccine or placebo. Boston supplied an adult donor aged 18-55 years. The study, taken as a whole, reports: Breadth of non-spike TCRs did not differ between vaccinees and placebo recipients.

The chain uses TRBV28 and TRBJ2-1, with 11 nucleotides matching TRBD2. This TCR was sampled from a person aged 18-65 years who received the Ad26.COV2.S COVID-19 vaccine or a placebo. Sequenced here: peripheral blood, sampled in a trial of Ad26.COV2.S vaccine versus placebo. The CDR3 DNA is TGTGCCAGCAGTTTACTAGCGGGAGGTGGGTACAATGAGCAGTTCTTC. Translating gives CASSLLAGGGYNEQFF. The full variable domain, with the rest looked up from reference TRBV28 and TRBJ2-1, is DVKVTQSSRYLVKRTGEKVFLECVQDMDHENMFWYRQDPGLGLRLIYFSYDVKMKEKGDIPEGYSVSREKKERFSLILESASTNQTSMYLCASSLLAGGGYNEQFFGPGTRLTVL.